The subject of this entry is one T cell receptor beta chain. Antigen unknown. These data belong to a study of lymphopenia after photon versus proton radiotherapy. Overall study findings and caveats: Post-nadir diversity loss with photons came from oligoclonal expansion, particularly CD8+ Temra cells. Larger post-nadir TCR diversity loss correlated inversely with survival in deceased patients. Relative stability marked proton patients; photon patients lost diversity and naive cells.

Clones were read by immunoSEQ multiplex PCR, and TCRdb kept only the in-frame ones, dropping some. Counted here are about 24,000 clones, less than 85% occurring once; the ten biggest clones make up over 15%. The CDR3 contains 15 residues. Germline assignment: CDR1 SGHRS and CDR2 YFSETQ. J gave up 4 bases and V 4 bases, and 10 bases lay outside the gene matches. The sample was peripheral blood, taken from a patient treated with photon-based radiotherapy. V is TRBV5-1 and J is TRBJ1-1; 7 nucleotides line up with TRBD1. This receptor was obtained from a man between 60 and 75 years old with pancreatic cancer. CDR3: CASSQTGQSSTEAFF. CDR3 DNA: TGCGCCAGCAGCCAAACGGGACAGTCGAGCACTGAAGCTTTCTTT. The full variable domain, completed using reference TRBV5-1 and TRBJ1-1, is KAGVTQTPRYLIKTRGQQVTLSCSPISGHRSVSWYQQTPGQGLQFLFEYFSETQRNKGNFPGRFSGRQFSNSRSEMNVSTLELGDSALYLCASSQTGQSSTEAFFGQGTRLTVV.